What follows are 9 T cell receptor beta chains derived from one specimen sequenced in a study of response to subunit inactivated influenza vaccine (dated by TCRdb to the late 2010s). Libraries came from RT-PCR. The instrument was an Illumina HiSeq 2500. TCRdb trimmed public reads at Q25 via fastp, called clones via MiXCR and kept in-frame beta chains. CDR3 protein sequences are deduplicated, and each keeps its most common genes and DNA. Present in this sample are more than 700,000 distinct CDR3 sequences, 20% to 25% of which were seen just once. The ten largest clones add up to more than 8.5% of the sample. The sequenced sample was PBMCs from blood, obtained 5 days after vaccination. Source of these receptors: a man in his fifties who received an inactivated influenza vaccine. Donor details come from another sample of the same person, matched by shared clones.

This clonotype came up many times. The rearrangement links TRBV2 to TRBJ2-3; tentative D call: TRBD2 (6 bases). The germline V gene encodes CDR1 SNHLY and CDR2 FYNNEI. The CDR3 totals 15 residues. V was shortened by 5 bases and J by 0 bases, with 12 bases between the two germline ends. CDR3: CASSRGTSSTDTQYF. Written as DNA, the CDR3 is TGTGCCAGCAGTCGCGGGACTTCTAGCACAGATACGCAGTATTTT.

The chain links TRBV20-1 to TRBJ2-7; 9 bases fit TRBD2. CDR1 and CDR2 (germline): DFQATT, SNEGSKA (reference sequence). The CDR3 has 13 amino acids. The V segment lost 6 bases and the J segment 0 bases; nucleotides outside the gene matches: 3. Here the CDR3 DNA reads TGCAGTGCCGCGGGGGGGAGCTCCTACGAGCAGTACTTC. Translation: CSAAGGSSYEQYF.

This clonotype appeared a few times. The CDR3 sequence is CASSLAPTSDSYEQYF. CDR3 sequence (DNA): TGTGCCAGCAGCTTAGCCCCGACTAGCGACTCCTACGAGCAGTACTTC. The gene calls are TRBV7-9 and TRBJ2-7, with 8 positions matching TRBD2. This CDR3 has 16 amino acids. Germline V gene data show CDR1 as SEHNR and CDR2 as FQNEAQ (reference sequence). Germline trimming cut 0 bases from V and 0 bases from J; bases unmatched to any gene: 4.

The chain has TRBV20-1 and TRBJ2-7; TRBD1 matches at 7 bases. Germline loops: CDR1 DFQATT, CDR2 SNEGSKA (reference sequence). The CDR3 spans 15 residues. Germline trimming cut 0 bases from V and 5 bases from J; bases unmatched to any gene: 10. CDR3: CSARDSVGQANEQYF. CDR3 nucleotides: TGCAGTGCTAGAGATTCGGTCGGACAGGCTAACGAGCAGTACTTC.

The sample holds a few counts of this clonotype. V usage is TRBV5-1 and J usage is TRBJ2-7; no definite D call. The CDR3 has 15 amino acids. Germline V gene sequence: CDR1 SGHRS, CDR2 YFSETQ. V lost 2 bases and J lost 5, with 17 bases in between. CDR3 amino acids: CASSFGRTLSNEQYF. The CDR3 DNA follows: TGCGCCAGCAGCTTTGGTAGGACCTTATCCAACGAGCAGTACTTC.

The chain carries TRBV7-2 and TRBJ2-3, with D perhaps matching TRBD2 (6 bases). V was shortened by 1 base and J by 7 bases, with 18 bases between the two germline ends. The germline V gene has CDR1 SGHTA and CDR2 FQGNSA. This CDR3 has 16 amino acids. CDR3: CASSLVDDGRKYTQYF. The CDR3 DNA follows: TGTGCCAGCAGCTTAGTTGACGACGGGAGAAAATATACGCAGTATTTT.

The chain links TRBV10-3 to TRBJ2-7; 9 nucleotides agree with TRBD1. CDR1 ENHRY and CDR2 SYGVKD come from the germline V gene. V trimming: 7 bases; J trimming: 3 bases; junction bases outside the gene matches: 10. The CDR3 totals 15 residues. The CDR3 DNA reads as TGTGCCATCAAATCCGGACAGGGGAGTGGCTACGAGCAGTACTTC. Protein: CAIKSGQGSGYEQYF.

The rearrangement links TRBV10-3 to TRBJ1-1; TRBD1 agrees at 7 bases. Looked up from germline, CDR1 is ENHRY and CDR2 is SYGVKD. V shed 6 bases and J 5 bases; nucleotides not matched to a gene: 9. This CDR3 comprises 14 residues. The CDR3 loop reads CAIRGTAEGTEAFF. The CDR3, as DNA: TGTGCCATCAGAGGGACAGCCGAAGGAACTGAAGCTTTCTTT.

This clonotype was counted only a few times. This chain uses TRBV19 with TRBJ1-5; D not resolved. Germline assignment: CDR1 LNHDA and CDR2 SQIVND (reference sequence). V lost 0 bases to trimming and J lost 0 bases, with 9 bases between them. The CDR3 runs 16 residues. CDR3 in amino acids: CASSIDGRNSNQPQHF. In DNA, the CDR3 is TGTGCCAGTAGTATAGATGGGAGAAATAGCAATCAGCCCCAGCATTTT.